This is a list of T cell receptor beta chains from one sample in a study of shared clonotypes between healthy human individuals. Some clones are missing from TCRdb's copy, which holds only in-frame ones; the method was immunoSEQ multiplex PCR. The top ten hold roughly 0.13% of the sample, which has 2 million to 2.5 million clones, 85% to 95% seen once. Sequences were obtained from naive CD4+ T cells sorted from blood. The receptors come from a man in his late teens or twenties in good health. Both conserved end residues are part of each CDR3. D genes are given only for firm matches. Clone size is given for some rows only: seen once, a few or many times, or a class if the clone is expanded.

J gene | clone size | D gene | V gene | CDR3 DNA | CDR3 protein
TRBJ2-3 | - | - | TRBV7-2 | TGTGCCAGCAGCTCCAGAGTGACTAGTTGGAAAGATACGCAGTATTTT | CASSSRVTSWKDTQYF
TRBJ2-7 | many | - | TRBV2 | TGTGCCAGCAGGGAGGACAACTACGAGCAGTACTTC | CASREDNYEQYF
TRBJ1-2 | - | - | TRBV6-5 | TGTGCCAGCAGTAAATCCGGAGGCTATGGCTACACCTTC | CASSKSGGYGYTF
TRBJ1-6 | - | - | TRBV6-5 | TGTGCCAGCAGTCCCCCGGGGTATAATTCACCCCTCCACTTT | CASSPPGYNSPLHF
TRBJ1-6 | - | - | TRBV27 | TGTGCCAGCAGTTTATCTCGCAACTCCTATAATTCACCCCTCCACTTT | CASSLSRNSYNSPLHF
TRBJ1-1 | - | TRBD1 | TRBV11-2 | TGTGCCAGCAGCCAGGACAGGGTCAACACTGAAGCTTTCTTT | CASSQDRVNTEAFF
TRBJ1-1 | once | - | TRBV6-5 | TGTGCCAGCAGTGCACCCGGGACATCTGAAGCTTTCTTT | CASSAPGTSEAFF
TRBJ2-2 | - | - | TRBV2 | TGTGCCAGCAGGCCCTCGACAGTTACCGGGGAGCTGTTTTTT | CASRPSTVTGELFF
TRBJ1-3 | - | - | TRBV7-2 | TGTGCCAGCAGCCTGCTGGGCAGACCCTCTGGAAACACCATATATTTT | CASSLLGRPSGNTIYF
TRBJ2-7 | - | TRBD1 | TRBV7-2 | TGTGCCAGCAGCTCAACTGGGACAGGGGCGTACGAGCAGTACTTC | CASSSTGTGAYEQYF
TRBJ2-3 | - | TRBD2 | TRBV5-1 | TGCGCCAGCAGCTTGGTGGCGGGAGGCGGGGCAGATACGCAGTATTTT | CASSLVAGGGADTQYF
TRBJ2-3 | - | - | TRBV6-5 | TGTGCCAGCAGTTACACAACCGGCACAGATACGCAGTATTTT | CASSYTTGTDTQYF
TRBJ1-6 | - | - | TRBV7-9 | TGTGCCAGCAGCAAACAGGGTTATTCACCCCTCCACTTT | CASSKQGYSPLHF
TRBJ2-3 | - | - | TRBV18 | TGTGCCAGCTCACTTCAGCGGGTAGAAAACACAGATACGCAGTATTTT | CASSLQRVENTDTQYF
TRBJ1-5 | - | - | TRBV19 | TGTGCCAGTAGCCTTCGGGACCAGCCCCAGCATTTT | CASSLRDQPQHF
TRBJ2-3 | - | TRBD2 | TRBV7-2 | TGTGCCAGCAGCTTCCGGACTAGCGGGGGCAGCGATACGCAGTATTTT | CASSFRTSGGSDTQYF
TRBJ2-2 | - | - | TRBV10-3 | TGTGCCATCAGCGACAGGCCAGCGAACACCGGGGAGCTGTTTTTT | CAISDRPANTGELFF